This T cell receptor (beta chain) was sequenced in a study of T cells in Graves' hyperthyroidism and ophthalmopathy. This clonotype has only a few counts. TCR beta CDR3 regions were amplified from RNA transcripts. Researchers ran a first-round RT-PCR on the TCR CDR3 using the HTBI primer set. TCRdb processed the multiplex PCR reads anew with MiXCR; each CDR3 protein has one entry. The table includes approximately 700,000 distinct CDR3 sequences, 40% to 55% detected once. This CDR3 is built from 15 residues. V lost 5 bases and J lost 1, with 11 bases in between. Germline CDR1 MNHEY, CDR2 SVGAGI. Patients showing uncontrolled infection, other autoimmune disease, pregnancy or lactation were ineligible.

The sequence was collected from an adult man with Graves' disease, either hyperthyroidism or ophthalmopathy (not recorded which). The chain joins TRBV6-5 to TRBJ2-2; the D gene is possibly TRBD2 (6 bases). The material sequenced was peripheral blood or thyroid tissue (not recorded which). CDR3 amino acids: CASSMEGLNTGELFF. CDR3 bases: TGTGCCAGCAGTATGGAGGGCCTGAACACCGGGGAGCTGTTTTTT.